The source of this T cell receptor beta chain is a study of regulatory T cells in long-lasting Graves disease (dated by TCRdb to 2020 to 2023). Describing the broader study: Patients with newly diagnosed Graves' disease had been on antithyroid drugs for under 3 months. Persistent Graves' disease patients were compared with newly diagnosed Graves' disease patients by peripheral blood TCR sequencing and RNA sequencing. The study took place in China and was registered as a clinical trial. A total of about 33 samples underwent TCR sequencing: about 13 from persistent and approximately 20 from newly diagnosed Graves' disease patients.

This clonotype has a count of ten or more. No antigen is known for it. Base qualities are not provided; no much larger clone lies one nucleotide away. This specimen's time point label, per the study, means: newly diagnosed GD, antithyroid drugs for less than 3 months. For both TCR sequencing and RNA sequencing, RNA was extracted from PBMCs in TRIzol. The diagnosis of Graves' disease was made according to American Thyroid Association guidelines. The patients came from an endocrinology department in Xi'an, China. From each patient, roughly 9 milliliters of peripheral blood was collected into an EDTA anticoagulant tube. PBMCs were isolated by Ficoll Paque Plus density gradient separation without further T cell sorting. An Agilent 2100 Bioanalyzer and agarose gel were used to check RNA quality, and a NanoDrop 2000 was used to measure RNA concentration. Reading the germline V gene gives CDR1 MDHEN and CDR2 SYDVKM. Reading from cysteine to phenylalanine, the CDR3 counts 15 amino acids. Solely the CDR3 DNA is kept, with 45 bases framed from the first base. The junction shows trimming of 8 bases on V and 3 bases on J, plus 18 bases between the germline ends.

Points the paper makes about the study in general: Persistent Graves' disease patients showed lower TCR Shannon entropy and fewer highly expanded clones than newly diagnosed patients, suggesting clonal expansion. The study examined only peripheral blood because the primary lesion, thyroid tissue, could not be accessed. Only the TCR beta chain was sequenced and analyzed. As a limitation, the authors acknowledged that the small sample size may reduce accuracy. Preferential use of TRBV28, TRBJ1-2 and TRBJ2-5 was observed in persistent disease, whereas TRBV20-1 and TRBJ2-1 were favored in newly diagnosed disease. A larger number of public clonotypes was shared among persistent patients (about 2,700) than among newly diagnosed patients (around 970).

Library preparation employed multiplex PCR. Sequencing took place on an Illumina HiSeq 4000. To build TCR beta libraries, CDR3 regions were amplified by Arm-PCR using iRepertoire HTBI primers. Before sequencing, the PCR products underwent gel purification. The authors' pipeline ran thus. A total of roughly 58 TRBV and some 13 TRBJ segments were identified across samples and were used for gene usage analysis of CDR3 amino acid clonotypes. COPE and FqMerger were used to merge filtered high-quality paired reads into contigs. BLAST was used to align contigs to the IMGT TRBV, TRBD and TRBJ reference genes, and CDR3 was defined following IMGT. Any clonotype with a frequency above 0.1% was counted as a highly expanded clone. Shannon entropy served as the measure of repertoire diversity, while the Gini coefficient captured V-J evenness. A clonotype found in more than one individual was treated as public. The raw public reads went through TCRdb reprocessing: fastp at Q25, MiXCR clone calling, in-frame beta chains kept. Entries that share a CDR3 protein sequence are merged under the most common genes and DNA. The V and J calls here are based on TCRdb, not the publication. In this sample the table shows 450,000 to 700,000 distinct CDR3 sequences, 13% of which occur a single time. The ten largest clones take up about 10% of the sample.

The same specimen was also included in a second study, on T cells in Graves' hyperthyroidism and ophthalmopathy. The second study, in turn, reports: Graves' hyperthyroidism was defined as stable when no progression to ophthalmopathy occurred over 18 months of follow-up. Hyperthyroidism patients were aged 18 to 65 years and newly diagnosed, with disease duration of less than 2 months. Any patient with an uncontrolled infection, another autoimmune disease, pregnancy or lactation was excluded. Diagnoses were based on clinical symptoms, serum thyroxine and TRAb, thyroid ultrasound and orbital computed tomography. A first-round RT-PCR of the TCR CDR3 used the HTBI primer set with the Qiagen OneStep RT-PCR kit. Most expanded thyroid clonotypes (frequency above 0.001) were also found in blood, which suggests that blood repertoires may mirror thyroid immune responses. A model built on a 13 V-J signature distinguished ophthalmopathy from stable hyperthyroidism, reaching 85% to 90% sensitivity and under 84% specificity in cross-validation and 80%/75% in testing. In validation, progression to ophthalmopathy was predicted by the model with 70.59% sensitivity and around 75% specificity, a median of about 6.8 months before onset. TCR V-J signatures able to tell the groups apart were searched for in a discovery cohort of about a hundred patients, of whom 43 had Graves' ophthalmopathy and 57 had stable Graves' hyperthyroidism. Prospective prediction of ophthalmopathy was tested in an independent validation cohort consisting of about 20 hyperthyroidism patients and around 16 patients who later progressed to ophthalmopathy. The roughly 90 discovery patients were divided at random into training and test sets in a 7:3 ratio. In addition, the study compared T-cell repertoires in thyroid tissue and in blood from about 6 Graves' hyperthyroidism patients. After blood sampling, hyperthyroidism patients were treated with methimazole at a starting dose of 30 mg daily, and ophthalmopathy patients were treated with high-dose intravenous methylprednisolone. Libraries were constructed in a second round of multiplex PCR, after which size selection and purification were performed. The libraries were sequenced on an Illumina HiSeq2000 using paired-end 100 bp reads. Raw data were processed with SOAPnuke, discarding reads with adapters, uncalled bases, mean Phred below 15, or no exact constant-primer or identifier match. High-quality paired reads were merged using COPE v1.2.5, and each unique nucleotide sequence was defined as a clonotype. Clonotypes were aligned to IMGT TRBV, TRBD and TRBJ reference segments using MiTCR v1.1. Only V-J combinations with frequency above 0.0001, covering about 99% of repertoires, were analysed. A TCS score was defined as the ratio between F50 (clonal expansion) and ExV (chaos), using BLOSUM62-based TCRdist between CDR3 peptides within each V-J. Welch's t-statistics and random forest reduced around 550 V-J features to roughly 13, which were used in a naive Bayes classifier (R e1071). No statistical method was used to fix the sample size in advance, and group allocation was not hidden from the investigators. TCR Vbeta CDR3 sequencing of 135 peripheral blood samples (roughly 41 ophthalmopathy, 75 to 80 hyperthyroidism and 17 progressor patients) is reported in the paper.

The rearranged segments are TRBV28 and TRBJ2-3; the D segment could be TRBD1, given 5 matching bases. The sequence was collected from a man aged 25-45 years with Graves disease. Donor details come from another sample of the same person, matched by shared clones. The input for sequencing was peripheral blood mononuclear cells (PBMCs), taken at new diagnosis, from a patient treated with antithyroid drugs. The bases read TGTGCCAGCCCTAAACGGCAGGGCTCAACAGATACGCAGTATTTT. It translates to CASPKRQGSTDTQYF. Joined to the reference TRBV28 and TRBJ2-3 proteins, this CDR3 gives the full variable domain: DVKVTQSSRYLVKRTGEKVFLECVQDMDHENMFWYRQDPGLGLRLIYFSYDVKMKEKGDIPEGYSVSREKKERFSLILESASTNQTSMYLCASPKRQGSTDTQYFGPGTRLTVL.